Below, 15 T cell receptor beta chains from the same sample are listed, as sequenced in a study of monozygotic twins with inflammatory bowel disease. TCRdb re-called the 5' RACE reads and catalogs CDR3 proteins one per entry, DNA excluded. The sample data list 330,000 or so distinct CDR3 sequences. Material for sequencing was blood. Source of these receptors: a human donor with ulcerative colitis or Crohn's disease, or a healthy co-twin of an affected twin (not recorded which).

The CDR3 reads CSARDRAGTTIAGTDTQYF. This chain joins TRBV20-1 and TRBJ2-3; the TCRdb D gene call, TRBD1, has no DNA to confirm it. There are 19 residues in the CDR3. Looked up from germline, CDR1 is DFQATT and CDR2 is SNEGSKA (reference sequence).

The chain couples TRBV6-1 to TRBJ2-7. The V gene's germline CDR1 is MNHNS and CDR2 SASEGT. CDR3 length: 15 amino acids. The CDR3 sequence: CASSAGLGSSYEQYF.

The V gene is TRBV12-3 or TRBV12-4, the J gene TRBJ2-2. This CDR3 region has 15 residues. The CDR3 spells CASTPGVSNTGELFF.

The J gene is TRBJ2-5, the V gene TRBV3-1; the TRBD1 assignment by TCRdb is unverifiable without DNA. The CDR3 extends over 16 amino acids. Germline lookup yields CDR1 LGHDT and CDR2 YNNKEL (reference sequence). The CDR3 sequence is CASSQGGRGFQETQYF.

This chain uses TRBV19 with TRBJ2-7; with no DNA, the TCRdb D assignment of TRBD2 cannot be verified. This CDR3 is built from 15 residues. CDR1 LNHDA and CDR2 SQIVND come from the germline V gene (reference sequence). The CDR3 is CASSEGSGGNYEQYF.

The CDR3 here is CASSSWDILAKNIQYF. The J gene is TRBJ2-4, the V gene TRBV7-9; TCRdb outputs TRBD1, but without DNA this stays unchecked. Germline V gene data show CDR1 as SEHNR and CDR2 as FQNEAQ (reference sequence). The CDR3 extends over 16 amino acids. The full variable domain, rest sourced from reference TRBV7-9 and TRBJ2-4, is DTGVSQNPRHKITKRGQNVTFRCDPISEHNRLYWYRQTLGQGPEFLTYFQNEAQLEKSRLLSDRFSAERPKGSFSTLEIQRTEQGDSAMYLCASSSWDILAKNIQYFGAGTRLSVL.

V gene TRBV28 combines with J gene TRBJ2-3; the TRBD2 assignment by TCRdb is unverifiable without DNA. Germline assignment: CDR1 MDHEN and CDR2 SYDVKM. The CDR3 length is 17 residues. This CDR3 reads CASSPLAGGLFTDTQYF.

The chain carries TRBV4-3 and TRBJ2-2; TCRdb outputs TRBD2, but without DNA this stays unchecked. The CDR3 has 14 amino acids. Germline assignment: CDR1 LGHNA and CDR2 YSLEER. CDR3 amino acids: CASSRGGEGGELFF.

The V call is TRBV29-1, the J call TRBJ2-1; the TRBD1 assignment by TCRdb is unverifiable without DNA. CDR1 is SQVTM, CDR2 ANQGSEA, per germline. The CDR3 is 14 amino acids. This chain's CDR3 is CSVVRQGLINEQFF.

The chain uses TRBV30 and TRBJ1-1. The CDR3 is 13 amino acids. Germline V CDR1 and CDR2: GTSNPN, SVGIG (reference sequence). The CDR3 protein is CAWSVRAGREAFF.

The chain employs TRBV28 and TRBJ1-6. The CDR3 is 18 amino acids. Germline V lookup: CDR1 MDHEN, CDR2 SYDVKM. The CDR3 region is CASSLWISWTRFDSPLHF. Full variable domain (missing parts from reference TRBV28 and TRBJ1-6): DVKVTQSSRYLVKRTGEKVFLECVQDMDHENMFWYRQDPGLGLRLIYFSYDVKMKEKGDIPEGYSVSREKKERFSLILESASTNQTSMYLCASSLWISWTRFDSPLHFGNGTRLTVT.

The chain couples TRBV13 to TRBJ1-2. CDR1 and CDR2 (germline): PRHDT, FYEKMQ (reference sequence). This CDR3 region has 12 residues. This chain's CDR3 is CASSLRVGGYTF.

V gene TRBV10-3 combines with J gene TRBJ2-7. CDR3 length equals 13 residues. Germline-derived CDR1 and CDR2 are ENHRY and SYGVKD. The CDR3 here is CAISELESAEQYF.

The V gene is TRBV5-5, the J gene TRBJ1-4; lacking DNA, the TRBD1 call made by TCRdb goes unchecked. This CDR3 is 18 amino acids long. Germline-derived CDR1 and CDR2 are SGHKS and YYEKEE (reference sequence). The CDR3: CASSRWTGGRSTNEKLFF.

This chain links TRBV9 with TRBJ2-5; TCRdb calls TRBD1, which cannot be checked without DNA. In germline, CDR1 is SGDLS, CDR2 YYNGEE. This CDR3 has 14 amino acids. The CDR3 here is CASSAGTGKETQYF.